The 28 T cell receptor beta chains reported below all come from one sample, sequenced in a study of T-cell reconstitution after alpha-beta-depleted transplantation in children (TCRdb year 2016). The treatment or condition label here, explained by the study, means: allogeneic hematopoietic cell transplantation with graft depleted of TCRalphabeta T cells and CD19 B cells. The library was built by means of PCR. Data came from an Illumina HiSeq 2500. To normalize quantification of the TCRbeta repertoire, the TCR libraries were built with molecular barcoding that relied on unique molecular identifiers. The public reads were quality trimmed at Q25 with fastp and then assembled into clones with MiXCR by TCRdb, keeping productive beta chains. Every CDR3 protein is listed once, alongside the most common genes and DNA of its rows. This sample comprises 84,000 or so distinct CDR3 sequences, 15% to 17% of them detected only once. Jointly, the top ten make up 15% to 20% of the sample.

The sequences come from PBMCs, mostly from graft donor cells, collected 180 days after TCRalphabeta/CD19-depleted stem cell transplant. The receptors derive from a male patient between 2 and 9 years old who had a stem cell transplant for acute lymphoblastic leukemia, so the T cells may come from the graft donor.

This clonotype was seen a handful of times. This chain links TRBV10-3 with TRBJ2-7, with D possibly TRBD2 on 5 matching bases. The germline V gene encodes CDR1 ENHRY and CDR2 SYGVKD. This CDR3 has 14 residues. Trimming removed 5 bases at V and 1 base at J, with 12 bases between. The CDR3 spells CAISILGKSYEQYF. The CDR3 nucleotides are TGTGCCATCAGTATCCTCGGGAAATCCTACGAGCAGTACTTC.

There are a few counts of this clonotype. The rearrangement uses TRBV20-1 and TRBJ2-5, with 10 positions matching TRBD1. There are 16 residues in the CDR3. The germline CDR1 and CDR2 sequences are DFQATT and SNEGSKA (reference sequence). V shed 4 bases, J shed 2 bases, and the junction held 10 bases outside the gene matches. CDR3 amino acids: CSAISGDRGGQETQYF. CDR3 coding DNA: TGCAGTGCTATTTCGGGGGACAGGGGCGGTCAAGAGACCCAGTACTTC.

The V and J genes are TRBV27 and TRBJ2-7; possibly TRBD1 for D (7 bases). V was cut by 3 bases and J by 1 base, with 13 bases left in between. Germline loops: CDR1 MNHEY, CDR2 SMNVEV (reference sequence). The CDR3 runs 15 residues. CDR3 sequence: CASSLSGGLSYEQYF. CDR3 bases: TGTGCCAGCAGTTTGTCAGGGGGGTTATCCTACGAGCAGTACTTC.

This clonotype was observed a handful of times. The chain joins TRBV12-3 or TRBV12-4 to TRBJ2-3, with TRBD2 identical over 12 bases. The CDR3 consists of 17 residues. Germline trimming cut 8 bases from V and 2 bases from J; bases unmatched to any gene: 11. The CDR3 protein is CASGRLAGVSLTDTQYF. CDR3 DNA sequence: TGTGCCAGCGGTAGACTAGCGGGAGTTTCCCTCACAGATACGCAGTATTTT.

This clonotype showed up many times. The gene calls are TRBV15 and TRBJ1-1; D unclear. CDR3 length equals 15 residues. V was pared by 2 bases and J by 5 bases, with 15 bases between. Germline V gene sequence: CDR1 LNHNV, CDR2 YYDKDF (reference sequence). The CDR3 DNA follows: TGTGCCACCAGCAGACGACGGGAGCAGAGGACTGAAGCTTTCTTT. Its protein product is CATSRRREQRTEAFF. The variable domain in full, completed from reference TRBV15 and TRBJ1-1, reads DAMVIQNPRYQVTQFGKPVTLSCSQTLNHNVMYWYQQKSSQAPKLLFHYYDKDFNNEADTPDNFQSRRPNTSFCFLDIRSPGLGDTAMYLCATSRRREQRTEAFFGQGTRLTVV.

The CDR3 nucleotides are TGTGCCAGCAGCAAAGCGCGCGGGGACCTCTCTGGAAACACCATATATTTT. Encoded protein: CASSKARGDLSGNTIYF. This sequence joins TRBV21-1 and TRBJ1-3; the table calls TRBD1, which could not be checked here. TRBV21-1 is a documented pseudogene. The CDR3 contains 17 residues.

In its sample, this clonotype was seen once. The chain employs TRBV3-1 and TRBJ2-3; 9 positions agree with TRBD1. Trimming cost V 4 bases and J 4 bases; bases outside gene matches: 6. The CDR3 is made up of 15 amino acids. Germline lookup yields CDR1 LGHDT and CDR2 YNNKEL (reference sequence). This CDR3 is CASSRGTGRPDTQYF. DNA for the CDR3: TGTGCCAGCAGCCGAGGGACAGGGCGCCCAGATACGCAGTATTTT.

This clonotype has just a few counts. This CDR3 reads CASSPTRDYEQYF. In nucleotides, the CDR3 is TGTGCCAGCAGCCCTACCCGGGACTACGAGCAGTACTTC. This sequence joins TRBV14 and TRBJ2-7, with TRBD2 as a possible D gene (5 bases). This CDR3 has 13 amino acids. Germline CDR1 reads SGHDN; CDR2 reads FVKESK. The ends were cut back, 4 bases at V and 3 bases at J, with 10 bases in the middle.

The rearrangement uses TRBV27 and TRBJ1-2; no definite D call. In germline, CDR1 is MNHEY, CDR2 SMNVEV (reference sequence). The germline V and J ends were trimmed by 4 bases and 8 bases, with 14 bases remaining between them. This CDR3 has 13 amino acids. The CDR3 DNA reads TGTGCCAGCAGTTCCGGGATCCTTGGGGGCTACACCTTC. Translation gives CASSSGILGGYTF.

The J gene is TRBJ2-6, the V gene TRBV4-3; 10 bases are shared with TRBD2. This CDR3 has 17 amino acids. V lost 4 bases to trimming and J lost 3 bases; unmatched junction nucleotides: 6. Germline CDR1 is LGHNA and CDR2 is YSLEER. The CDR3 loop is CASSPAGGGNGANVLTF. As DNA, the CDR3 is TGCGCCAGCAGCCCAGCGGGAGGGGGCAATGGGGCCAACGTCCTGACTTTC.

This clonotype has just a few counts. CDR3 in DNA: TGCAGCGTTGGGGCAGGGGTCTACGAGCAGTACTTC. It is translated as CSVGAGVYEQYF. V and J are TRBV29-1 and TRBJ2-7; possible D gene TRBD1, 6 bases. CDR3 size: 12 residues. Germline V gene sequence: CDR1 SQVTM, CDR2 ANQGSEA. Trimming took off 4 bases at V and 3 bases at J, with 10 bases between the two ends.

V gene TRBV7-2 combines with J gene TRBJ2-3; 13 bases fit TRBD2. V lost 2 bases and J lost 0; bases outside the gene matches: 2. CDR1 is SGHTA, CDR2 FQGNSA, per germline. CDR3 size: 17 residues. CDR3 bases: TGTGCCAGCAGCTTATGGGGACTAGCGGGGAGCACAGATACGCAGTATTTT. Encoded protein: CASSLWGLAGSTDTQYF. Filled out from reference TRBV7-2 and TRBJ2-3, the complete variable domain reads GAGVSQSPSNKVTEKGKDVELRCDPISGHTALYWYRQSLGQGLEFLIYFQGNSAPDKSGLPSDRFSAERTGGSVSTLTIQRTQQEDSAVYLCASSLWGLAGSTDTQYFGPGTRLTVL.

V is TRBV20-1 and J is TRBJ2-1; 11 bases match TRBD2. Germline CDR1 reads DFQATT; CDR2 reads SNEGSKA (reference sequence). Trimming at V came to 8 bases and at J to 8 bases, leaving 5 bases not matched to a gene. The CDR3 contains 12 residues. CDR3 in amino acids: CSIAGGPHEQFF. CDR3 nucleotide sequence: TGCAGTATAGCGGGGGGGCCCCATGAGCAGTTCTTC.

The CDR3 DNA is TGTGCCAGCAGTTACGCTTCCCAAACGGGGGGCGAGCAGTACTTC. Translation: CASSYASQTGGEQYF. V and J are TRBV6-5 and TRBJ2-7; 7 bases fit TRBD2. V gave up 2 bases and J gave up 6 bases; unmatched junction bases: 10. Germline V gene sequence: CDR1 MNHEY, CDR2 SVGAGI. This CDR3 comprises 15 residues.

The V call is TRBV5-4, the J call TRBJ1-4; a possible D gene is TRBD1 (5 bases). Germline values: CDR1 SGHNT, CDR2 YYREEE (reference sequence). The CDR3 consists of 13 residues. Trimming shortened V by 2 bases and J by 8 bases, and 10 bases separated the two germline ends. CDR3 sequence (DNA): TGTGCCAGCAGCTTTTTTGGGGACGAAAAACTGTTTTTT. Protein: CASSFFGDEKLFF.

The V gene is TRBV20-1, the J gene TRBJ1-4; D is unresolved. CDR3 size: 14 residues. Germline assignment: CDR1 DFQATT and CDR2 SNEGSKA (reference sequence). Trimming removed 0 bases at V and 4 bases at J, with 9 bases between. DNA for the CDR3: TGCAGTGCTAGAGATCGAGGAGGTAATGAAAAACTGTTTTTT. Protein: CSARDRGGNEKLFF.

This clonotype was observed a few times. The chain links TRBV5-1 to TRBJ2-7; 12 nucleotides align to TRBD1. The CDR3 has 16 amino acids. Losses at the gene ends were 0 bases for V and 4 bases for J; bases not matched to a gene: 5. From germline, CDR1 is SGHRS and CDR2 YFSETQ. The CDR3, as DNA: TGCGCCAGCAGCTTGGCGGGGACAGGGGGCTGGTACGAGCAGTACTTC. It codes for CASSLAGTGGWYEQYF.

The CDR3 sequence is CASSFSPGLRLRLPDTQYF. The CDR3 DNA reads TGTGCCAGCAGTTTCTCTCCGGGACTACGACTAAGGTTGCCAGATACGCAGTATTTT. The rearrangement links TRBV27 to TRBJ2-3, with TRBD2 matching 7 bases. CDR3 length: 19 amino acids. V trimming: 3 bases; J trimming: 4 bases; junction bases outside the gene matches: 19. Germline V lookup: CDR1 MNHEY, CDR2 SMNVEV (reference sequence).

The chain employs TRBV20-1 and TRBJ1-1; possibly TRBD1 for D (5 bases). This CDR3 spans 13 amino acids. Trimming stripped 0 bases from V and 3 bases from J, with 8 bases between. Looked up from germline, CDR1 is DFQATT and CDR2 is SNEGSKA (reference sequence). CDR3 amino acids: CSARDTGHTEAFF. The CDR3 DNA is TGCAGTGCTAGAGACACGGGGCACACTGAAGCTTTCTTT.

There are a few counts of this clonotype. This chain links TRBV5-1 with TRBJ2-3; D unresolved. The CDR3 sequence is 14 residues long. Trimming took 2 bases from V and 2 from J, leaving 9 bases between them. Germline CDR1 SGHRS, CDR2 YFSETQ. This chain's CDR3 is CASSLGYLTDTQYF. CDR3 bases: TGCGCCAGCAGCTTAGGCTACCTCACAGATACGCAGTATTTT.

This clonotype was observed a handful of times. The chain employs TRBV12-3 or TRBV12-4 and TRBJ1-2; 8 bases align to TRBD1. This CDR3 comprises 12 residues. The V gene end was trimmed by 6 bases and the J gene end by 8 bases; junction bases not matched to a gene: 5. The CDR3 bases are TGTGCCAGCAGCCCCAGGGGGCAGGGCTACACCTTC. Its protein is CASSPRGQGYTF.

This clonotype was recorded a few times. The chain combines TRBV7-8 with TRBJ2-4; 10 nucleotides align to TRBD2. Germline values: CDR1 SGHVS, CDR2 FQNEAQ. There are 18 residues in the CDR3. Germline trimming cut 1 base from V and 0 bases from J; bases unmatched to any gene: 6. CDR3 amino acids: CASSLVGTSDVAKNIQYF. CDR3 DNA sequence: TGTGCCAGCAGCTTAGTTGGGACTAGCGATGTAGCCAAAAACATTCAGTACTTC. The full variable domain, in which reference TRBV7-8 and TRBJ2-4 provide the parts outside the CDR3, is GAGVSQSPRYKVAKRGQDVALRCDPISGHVSLFWYQQALGQGPEFLTYFQNEAQLDKSGLPSDRFFAERPEGSVSTLKIQRTQQEDSAVYLCASSLVGTSDVAKNIQYFGAGTRLSVL.

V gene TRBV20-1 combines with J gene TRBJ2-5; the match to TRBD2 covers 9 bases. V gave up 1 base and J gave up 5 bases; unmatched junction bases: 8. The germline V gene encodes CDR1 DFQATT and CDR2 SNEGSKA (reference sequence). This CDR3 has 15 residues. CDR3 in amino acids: CSARVRAGGLETQYF. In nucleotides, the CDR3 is TGCAGTGCTAGAGTGAGAGCGGGGGGTTTGGAGACCCAGTACTTC.

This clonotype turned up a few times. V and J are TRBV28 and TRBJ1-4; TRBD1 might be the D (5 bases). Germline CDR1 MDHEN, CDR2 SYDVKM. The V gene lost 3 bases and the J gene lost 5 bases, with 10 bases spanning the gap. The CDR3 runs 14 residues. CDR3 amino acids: CASSFGTENEKLFF. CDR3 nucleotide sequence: TGTGCCAGCAGTTTTGGGACGGAAAATGAAAAACTGTTTTTT.

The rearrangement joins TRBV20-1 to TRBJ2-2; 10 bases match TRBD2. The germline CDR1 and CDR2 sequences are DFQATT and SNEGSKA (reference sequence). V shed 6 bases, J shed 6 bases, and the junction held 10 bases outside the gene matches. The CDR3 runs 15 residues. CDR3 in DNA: TGCAGTGCAAGAAGGAGCGGGGGGGCCTCCGGGGAGCTGTTTTTT. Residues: CSARRSGGASGELFF.

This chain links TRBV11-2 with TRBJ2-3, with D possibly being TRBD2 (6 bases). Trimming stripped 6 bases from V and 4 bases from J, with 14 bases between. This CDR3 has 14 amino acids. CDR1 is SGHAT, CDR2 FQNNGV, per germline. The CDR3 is CASSPLAWADTQYF. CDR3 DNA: TGTGCCAGCAGTCCACTAGCTTGGGCAGATACGCAGTATTTT. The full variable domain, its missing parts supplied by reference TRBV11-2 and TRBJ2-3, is EAGVAQSPRYKIIEKRQSVAFWCNPISGHATLYWYQQILGQGPKLLIQFQNNGVVDDSQLPKDRFSAERLKGVDSTLKIQPAKLEDSAVYLCASSPLAWADTQYFGPGTRLTVL.

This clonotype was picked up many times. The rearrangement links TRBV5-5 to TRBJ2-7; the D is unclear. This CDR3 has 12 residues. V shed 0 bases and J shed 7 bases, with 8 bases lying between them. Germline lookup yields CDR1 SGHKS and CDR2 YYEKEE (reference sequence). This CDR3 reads CASSLGRLEQYF. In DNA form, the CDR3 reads TGTGCCAGCAGCTTGGGCCGTCTGGAGCAGTACTTC.

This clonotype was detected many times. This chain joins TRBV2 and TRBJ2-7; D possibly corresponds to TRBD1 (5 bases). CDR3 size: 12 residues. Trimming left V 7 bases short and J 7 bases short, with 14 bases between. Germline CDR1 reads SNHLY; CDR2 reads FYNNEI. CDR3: CASNPGQGEQYF. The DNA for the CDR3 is TGTGCCAGCAATCCAGGGCAAGGAGAGCAGTACTTC.